What follows describes a single T cell receptor (beta chain). Its specificity is unknown. The germline gene is not matched at one end of the junction; a read error may be the cause. These data are taken from a study of T-cell memory formation after mild COVID-19. Study-wide background: Among the donors, TCR clusters were largely specific to each donor.

General study results and limits: A second wave expanding day 15 to 37 was CD4+-biased; contracting clones were balanced. Memory from before infection featured some responding clones, which suggests cross-reactive memory joined.

5'RACE with constant-segment primers built TCRalpha and TCRbeta cDNA libraries with UMIs. Each CDR3 protein gets one entry after TCRdb re-called the 5' RACE reads with MiXCR. Among approximately 500,000 distinct CDR3 sequences, roughly 25% were seen once, and the ten largest hold approximately 12%. This CDR3 is built from 11 residues. This receptor was taken from an adult woman who had mild COVID-19 (a few samples of this study predate the infection). Cell type and time point are not known. The gene calls are TRBV12-3 or TRBV12-4 and TRBJ1-4; D remains ambiguous. The sequenced material came from PBMCs or a T cell subset sorted from them (not recorded which). The CDR3: CASSVNEKLIF. The CDR3 nucleotides are TGTGCCAGCAGCGTCAATGAAAAACTGATTTTT.